Sequencing of this T cell receptor (beta chain) was carried out in a study of cytomegalovirus exposure and HLA in healthy donors. Study findings and constraints: V- and J-gene trimming in TCR beta was tied to a missense DCLRE1C variant by an analysis performed later. Associated with cytomegalovirus, according to the listing, were about 160 TCR beta chains. Most TCR beta V segments were productive about 87% or about 30% of the time in an earlier analysis.

Primers included in the PCR were 60 Vbeta and 13 Jbeta primers. Clones were read by immunoSEQ multiplex PCR, and TCRdb kept only the in-frame ones, dropping some. The sample lists about 90,000 clones, approximately 84% occurring once. Worth noting for this clone: Its antigen is unknown.

Trimming removed 5 bases from V and 2 bases from J; junction bases left unmatched: 4. Germline V gene data show CDR1 as SGHTA and CDR2 as FQGTGA. The CDR3 has 15 amino acids. The receptor was derived from a man between 18 and 35 years old in good health and CMV-seronegative. Sequencing was carried out using PBMCs. The rearrangement uses TRBV7-3 and TRBJ2-2, with 8 bases identical to TRBD1. The CDR3 DNA follows: TGTGCCAGCAGCGAGACAGGGGTTAACACCGGGGAGCTGTTTTTT. This codes for CASSETGVNTGELFF.